Sequencing of this TCR beta chain was carried out in a study of shared clonotypes between healthy human individuals. Study-wide results and caveats: Sampling used blood alone; tissue repertoires probably differ. Represented diversity (both genetic and exposure-history) was limited by the small number of donors.

The data were produced by immunoSEQ multiplex PCR, yet TCRdb's version contains in-frame clones alone and is incomplete. The top ten clones hold around 0.13% of a sample with 2 million to 2.5 million clones, approximately 94% of them seen once. Notes on this clone: What it binds is unknown.

The sequencing input was naive CD4+ T cells sorted from blood. Subset of the sample: CD45RA+ positively selected. The clonotype originates from a man in his late teens or twenties in good health.

The CDR3 here is CAISVAPSTEAFF. The CDR3 nucleotides are TGTGCCATCAGTGTTGCTCCATCCACTGAAGCTTTCTTT. The rearrangement uses TRBV10-3 and TRBJ1-1; D not resolved. V lost 4 bases to trimming and J lost 4 bases, with 10 bases between them. This CDR3 has 13 amino acids. Germline values: CDR1 ENHRY, CDR2 SYGVKD.